This TCR beta chain was observed in a study of blood T cell repertoires in COVID-19. Study summary: The study drew acute and convalescent COVID-19 samples from the United States, Italy and Spain.

Assay: immunoSEQ multiplex PCR; the TCRdb copy retains only in-frame clones and omits some. The sample includes about 60,000 clones, approximately 91% of them seen just once. Germline CDR1 reads MNHGY; CDR2 reads SAAAGT. This CDR3 is 14 amino acids long. Trimming stripped 2 bases from V and 1 base from J, with 6 bases between. The J gene is TRBJ1-5, the V gene TRBV6-8, with D possibly being TRBD1 (5 bases). Sequencing was done on a sample of peripheral blood. This sequence was found in a woman aged 55-75 years with active COVID-19. Here the CDR3 reads CASSYRGSNQPQHF. CDR3 sequence (DNA): TGTGCCAGCAGTTACAGGGGCAGCAATCAGCCCCAGCATTTT.